These T cell receptor beta chains were read from a single sample in a study of blood T cell repertoires in COVID-19. Data came from immunoSEQ multiplex PCR; TCRdb stores just in-frame clones and leaves some out. The repertoire has under 400,000 clones, nearly 90% of them found once; the top ten carry roughly 6.8%. The sample taken for sequencing was peripheral blood. The source of these receptors is a man aged 18 to 29 with active or convalescent COVID-19. Each CDR3 is given with its conserved first and last residue. Fields, in order: D gene, clone size, V gene, J gene, CDR3 protein, CDR3 DNA. D genes are given only for firm matches. A row's size may be missing; if present it is once, few, many or a size class.

-,once,TRBV5-1,TRBJ2-1,CASSLPDRNPGGLSSYNEQFF,TGCGCCAGCAGCCTCCCGGACCGTAACCCCGGGGGACTCAGCTCCTACAATGAGCAGTTCTTC
-,-,TRBV25-1,TRBJ1-1,CASSAGMNTEAFF,TGTGCCAGCAGTGCAGGGATGAACACTGAAGCTTTCTTT
TRBD1,-,TRBV24-1,TRBJ2-2,CATAQGELNTGELFF,TGTGCCACCGCGCAGGGGGAGCTGAACACCGGGGAGCTGTTTTTT
TRBD1,-,TRBV11-3,TRBJ2-3,CASSNNRGSDTQYF,TGTGCCAGCAGTAATAACAGGGGTTCGGATACGCAGTATTTT
-,-,TRBV28,TRBJ1-4,CASSFGGARSEKLFF,TGTGCCAGCAGTTTTGGGGGGGCGAGGAGTGAAAAACTGTTTTTT
-,once,TRBV7-2,TRBJ1-3,CASSLGGLGGNTIYF,TGTGCCAGCAGCTTAGGCGGGCTAGGGGGAAACACCATATATTTT
-,once,TRBV6-4,TRBJ1-1,CASRREPLVVSEAFF,TGTGCCAGCAGGCGAGAGCCTTTGGTGGTCTCTGAAGCTTTCTTT
-,-,TRBV5-1,TRBJ2-7,CASSQNSYEQYF,TGCGCCAGCAGCCAAAACTCCTACGAGCAGTACTTC
-,-,TRBV29-1,TRBJ1-1,CSVKSAAPITEAFF,TGCAGCGTTAAGTCGGCGGCCCCGATCACTGAAGCTTTCTTT
TRBD2,-,TRBV6-2/TRBV6-3,TRBJ2-3,CASSSGGSFTDTQYF,TGTGCCAGCAGTAGCGGGGGATCCTTCACAGATACGCAGTATTTT
TRBD1,-,TRBV19,TRBJ1-5,CASIRRGENQPQHF,TGTGCCAGTATCCGCAGGGGGGAAAATCAGCCCCAGCATTTT
TRBD1,-,TRBV7-3,TRBJ2-2,CASSLLGQGAGGELFF,TGTGCCAGCAGCTTACTAGGACAGGGGGCCGGCGGGGAGCTGTTTTTT
-,-,TRBV7-2,TRBJ2-3,CASSSRGDTQYF,TGTGCCAGCAGCTCCAGAGGAGATACGCAGTATTTT
TRBD1,-,TRBV19,TRBJ2-7,CASSIKEGTGEQYF,TGTGCCAGTAGTATCAAAGAGGGGACAGGCGAGCAGTACTTC
TRBD2,-,TRBV9,TRBJ2-1,CASSPSGSTYNEQFF,TGTGCCAGCAGCCCCAGCGGGAGCACCTACAATGAGCAGTTCTTC
-,-,TRBV7-9,TRBJ1-2,CASSKGQGPLSPGGYTF,TGTGCCAGCAGCAAGGGGCAGGGGCCATTATCTCCTGGTGGCTACACCTTC
TRBD2,-,TRBV4-1,TRBJ2-5,CASSQGFLAGGQETQYF,TGCGCCAGCAGCCAAGGATTTCTAGCGGGAGGACAAGAGACCCAGTACTTC
TRBD2,-,TRBV5-1,TRBJ2-2,CASSLTSGSRGGELFF,TGCGCCAGCAGCTTGACTAGCGGATCCAGGGGCGGGGAGCTGTTTTTT
-,once,TRBV6-2/TRBV6-3,TRBJ2-4,CATIPLGWLSFSKNIQYF,TGTGCCACCATCCCACTAGGGTGGTTAAGTTTCTCCAAAAACATTCAGTACTTC
-,-,TRBV6-4,TRBJ2-5,CASSRETQETQYF,TGTGCCAGCAGTCGGGAAACACAAGAGACCCAGTACTTC
-,-,TRBV24-1,TRBJ2-6,CATSDPPRQDLLGSGANVLTF,TGTGCCACCAGTGACCCCCCGAGACAGGACCTGTTGGGCTCTGGGGCCAACGTCCTGACTTTC
-,-,TRBV4-3,TRBJ2-2,CASSQARVAAGELFF,TGCGCCAGCAGCCAGGCCAGGGTGGCGGCCGGGGAGCTGTTTTTT